This TCR beta chain was observed in a study of blood T cell repertoires in COVID-19. Study processing details: Nucleated cell number was recorded as an estimate derived from reference gene primer amplification. Generated by immunoSEQ multiplex PCR, the TCRdb table keeps only in-frame clones and is missing some. V, J and clone size were drawn from that table, and D and trimming were deduced from the DNA. Of fewer than 150,000 clones in the sample, over 80% are singletons; the top ten hold approximately 9.9%. The sequenced sample was peripheral blood. This receptor was taken from a woman over 75 with acute or convalescent COVID-19.

Written as DNA, the CDR3 is TGCGCCAGCAGCTTGGGGACAGGACAGAACACTGAAGCTTTCTTT. It translates to CASSLGTGQNTEAFF. V usage is TRBV5-1 and J usage is TRBJ1-1, with 7 bases that match TRBD1. CDR3 length equals 15 residues. CDR1 is SGHRS, CDR2 YFSETQ, per germline. Losses at the gene ends were 0 bases for V and 1 base for J; bases not matched to a gene: 3.